This TCR beta chain was observed in a study of T cell responses to AZD1222 COVID-19 vaccine. Findings of the study overall: The CD4 TCRs associated with vaccination extended across spike and predominated at 160-218 and 743-854. Donors skewed white British and female; clonal diversity was possibly underestimated. At study baseline, merely more than 5 AZD1222 recipients were seropositive. Repertoire sampling happened only post peak T cell response.

Method: immunoSEQ multiplex PCR; TCRdb's copy keeps in-frame clones and lacks some. The repertoire holds some 54,000 clones, with roughly nine tenths as singletons. The germline V gene has CDR1 SGHNT and CDR2 YENEEA. The CDR3 consists of 15 residues. V shed 6 bases, J shed 7 bases, and the junction held 8 bases outside the gene matches. About this clone itself: As yet, its antigen is unknown.

The receptor was derived from an adult in good health. The specimen comprised peripheral blood, sampled on day 0 of AZD1222 vaccination. The V and J genes are TRBV11-3 and TRBJ1-4; 10 positions agree with TRBD1. The CDR3, as DNA: TGTGCCAGCAGGGACAGGGGGGCATGGGGTGAAAAACTGTTTTTT. Translation gives CASRDRGAWGEKLFF.